This T cell receptor beta chain was profiled in a study of a mutant IDH1 vaccine in newly diagnosed glioma. Study overall: Treated patients had a mean age of about 44 years and a sex split that was about 62% male and 37.5% female. Those enrolled had earlier been treated with radiotherapy, temozolomide, or both, mostly both. The study, taken as a whole, reports: Apparently, pseudoprogression bore no relation to changes among the top peripheral T cell clonotypes.

Time point defined: baseline, week 1 (first vaccination visit). Treatment denoted: pre-vaccination baseline after standard-of-care therapy. Donors' newly diagnosed IDH1-mutant WHO grade 3 or 4 astrocytomas lacked nuclear ATRX. The CDR3 loop spans 12 amino acids. Germline V gives CDR1 SQVTM, CDR2 ANQGSEA. The V end lost 3 bases, the J end lost 3 bases, and 8 bases lay between the germline ends. The assay was immunoSEQ multiplex PCR, and TCRdb's table has in-frame clones only and misses some. This sample has about 92,000 clones, with just under 80% found just once. In the case of this clone: Its specificity is unknown.

This chain uses TRBV29-1 with TRBJ1-2; D might be TRBD1 (5 bases). The starting material was PBMCs, obtained from a glioma patient treated with radiotherapy, temozolomide or both. The TCR was taken from a man aged 35 to 55 with glioma. CDR3 residues: CSVDRGDYGYTF. DNA of the CDR3: TGCAGCGTTGATCGAGGGGACTATGGCTACACCTTC.